This T cell receptor (beta chain) was profiled in a study of molecular identifiers for immune sequencing clone quantification. The V gene end was trimmed by 5 bases and the J gene end by 2 bases; junction bases not matched to a gene: 18. Germline V gene sequence: CDR1 DFQATT, CDR2 SNEGSKA (reference sequence). The CDR3 is 18 amino acids. TCRdb processed the PCR reads anew with MiXCR; each CDR3 protein has one entry. This repertoire shows about 510,000 distinct CDR3 sequences, about 26% found once; its top ten account for approximately 0.76%. This TCR was sampled from a human donor in good health. Some libraries in this study had Jurkat cell RNA spiked in. The sequenced sample consisted of naive CD8+ T cells from blood, with Jurkat cell RNA spiked in. Documented subset: FACS-sorted CD8+CD4-CCR7+CD45RA+ naive T cells. The chain combines TRBV20-1 with TRBJ2-3, with 8 bases lining up with TRBD1. The CDR3 here is CSAHSSPIGTGATDTQYF. CDR3 DNA sequence: TGCAGTGCTCACTCCAGTCCGATCGGGACAGGAGCCACAGATACGCAGTATTTT.